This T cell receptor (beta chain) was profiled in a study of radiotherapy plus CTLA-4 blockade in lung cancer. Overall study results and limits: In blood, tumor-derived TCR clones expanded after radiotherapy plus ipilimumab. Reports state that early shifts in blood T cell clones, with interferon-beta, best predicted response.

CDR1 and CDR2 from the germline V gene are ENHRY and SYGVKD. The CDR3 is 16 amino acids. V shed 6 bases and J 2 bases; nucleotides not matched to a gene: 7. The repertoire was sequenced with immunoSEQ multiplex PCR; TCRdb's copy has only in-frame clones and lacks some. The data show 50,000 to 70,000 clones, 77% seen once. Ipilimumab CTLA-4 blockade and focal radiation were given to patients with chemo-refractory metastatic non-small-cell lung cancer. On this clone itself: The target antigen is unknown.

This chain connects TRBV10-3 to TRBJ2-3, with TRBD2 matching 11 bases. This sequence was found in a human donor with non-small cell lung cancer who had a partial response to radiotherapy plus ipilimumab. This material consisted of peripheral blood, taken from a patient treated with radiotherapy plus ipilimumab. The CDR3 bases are TGTGCCATCAGAGAACTACTAGCGGGGGACACAGATACGCAGTATTTT. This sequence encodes CAIRELLAGDTDTQYF.